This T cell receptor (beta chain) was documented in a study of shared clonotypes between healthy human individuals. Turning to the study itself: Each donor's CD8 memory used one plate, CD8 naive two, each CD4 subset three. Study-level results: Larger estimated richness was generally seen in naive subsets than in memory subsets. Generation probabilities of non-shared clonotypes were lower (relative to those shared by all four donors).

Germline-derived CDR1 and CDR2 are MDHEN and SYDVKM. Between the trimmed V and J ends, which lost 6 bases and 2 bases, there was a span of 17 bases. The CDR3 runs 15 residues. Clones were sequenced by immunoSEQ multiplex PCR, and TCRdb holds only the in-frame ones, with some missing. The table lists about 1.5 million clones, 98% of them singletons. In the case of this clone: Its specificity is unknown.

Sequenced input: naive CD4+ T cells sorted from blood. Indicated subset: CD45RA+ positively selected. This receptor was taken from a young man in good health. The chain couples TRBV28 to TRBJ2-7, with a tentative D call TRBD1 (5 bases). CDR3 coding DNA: TGTGCCAGCAGACTAACCTGGGGCGAAACCTACGAGCAGTACTTC. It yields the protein CASRLTWGETYEQYF. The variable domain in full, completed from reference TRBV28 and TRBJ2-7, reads DVKVTQSSRYLVKRTGEKVFLECVQDMDHENMFWYRQDPGLGLRLIYFSYDVKMKEKGDIPEGYSVSREKKERFSLILESASTNQTSMYLCASRLTWGETYEQYFGPGTRLTVT.